The 4 T cell receptor beta chains below were found in one sample sequenced in a study of regulatory T cells in long-lasting Graves disease. Time point reported: newly diagnosed GD, antithyroid drugs for less than 3 months. From PBMCs, RNA was extracted and then used to make the TCR library. CDR3-region Arm-PCR and iRepertoire HTBI primers produced the TCR beta libraries. MiXCR, applied by TCRdb to the multiplex PCR reads, yields one record per CDR3 protein. The table includes hundreds of thousands of distinct CDR3 sequences, 15% to 20% detected once. The same sample was also used in a study of T cells in Graves' hyperthyroidism and ophthalmopathy.

Sequenced here: peripheral blood mononuclear cells (PBMCs), sampled at new diagnosis, from a patient treated with antithyroid drugs. These receptors all come from a man in his late teens or twenties with Graves disease.

The rearrangement joins TRBV5-1 to TRBJ2-3; D uncertain. V was trimmed by 3 bases and J by 4 bases, leaving 15 bases between them. In germline, CDR1 is SGHRS, CDR2 YFSETQ. CDR3 length: 15 amino acids. CDR3 sequence reads: CASSSSQPGADTQYF. CDR3 DNA: TGCGCCAGCAGCTCAAGCCAACCAGGTGCAGATACGCAGTATTTT.

This chain uses TRBV12-3 or TRBV12-4 with TRBJ1-2, with TRBD1 matching 7 bases. The CDR3 sequence is 16 residues long. With V trimmed by 7 bases and J by 4 bases, 15 bases remained unmatched. The CDR3 reads CASTQLRDRLRYGYTF. CDR3 DNA: TGTGCCAGCACCCAACTACGGGACAGACTCCGCTATGGCTACACCTTC.

V gene TRBV18 combines with J gene TRBJ2-7; D could derive from TRBD1 or TRBD2 (6 bases each). Per the germline V gene, CDR1 is KGHSH and CDR2 is LQKENI. The CDR3 runs to 14 residues. The germline V and J ends were trimmed by 5 bases and 3 bases, with 14 bases remaining between them. The CDR3 region has the DNA TGTGCCAGCTCATCCCGGGGGCGATACTACGAGCAGTACTTC. This codes for CASSSRGRYYEQYF.

The J gene is TRBJ2-7, the V gene TRBV7-9; possible D gene TRBD1, 5 bases. The CDR3 is made up of 14 amino acids. V was shortened by 6 bases and J by 4 bases, with 16 bases between the two germline ends. CDR1 SEHNR and CDR2 FQNEAQ come from the germline V gene (reference sequence). For the CDR3, the DNA is TGTGCCAGCAGTTTTTTGACAGAGCGATACGAGCAGTACTTC. It translates to CASSFLTERYEQYF.